This T cell receptor beta chain was obtained from a study of TIL therapy for anti-PD-1-resistant metastatic lung cancer. Overall study: Half of patients were current or former smokers. Findings and caveats of the study: The cohort had more treatment-naive, never-smoker and oncogene-addicted patients than typical. TIL clonotype persistence in blood showed no apparent association with response.

J gave up 4 bases and V 0 bases, and 10 bases lay outside the gene matches. This CDR3 comprises 17 residues. Germline-derived CDR1 and CDR2 are SGDLS and YYNGEE. A note on this clone: The antigen remains unidentified.

The immunoSEQ assay was v3. Sequencing used immunoSEQ multiplex PCR; TCRdb keeps in-frame clones, though not all of them. In the table there are some 20,000 clones, roughly 85% of which are singletons. Specified time point: pre-treatment sample, taken before nivolumab and TIL therapy. Patients were adults with stage 4 NSCLC. The sample consisted of blood, taken at baseline. The sequence was collected from a person aged 25-80 years with non-small cell lung cancer. This chain joins TRBV9 and TRBJ2-1; 7 nucleotides agree with TRBD1. This CDR3 is CASSVGSTGPPYNEQFF. The CDR3, as DNA: TGTGCCAGCAGCGTAGGCTCGACAGGGCCCCCATACAATGAGCAGTTCTTC. Filled out from reference TRBV9 and TRBJ2-1, the complete variable domain reads DSGVTQTPKHLITATGQRVTLRCSPRSGDLSVYWYQQSLDQGLQFLIQYYNGEERAKGNILERFSAQQFPDLHSELNLSSLELGDSALYFCASSVGSTGPPYNEQFFGPGTRLTVL.